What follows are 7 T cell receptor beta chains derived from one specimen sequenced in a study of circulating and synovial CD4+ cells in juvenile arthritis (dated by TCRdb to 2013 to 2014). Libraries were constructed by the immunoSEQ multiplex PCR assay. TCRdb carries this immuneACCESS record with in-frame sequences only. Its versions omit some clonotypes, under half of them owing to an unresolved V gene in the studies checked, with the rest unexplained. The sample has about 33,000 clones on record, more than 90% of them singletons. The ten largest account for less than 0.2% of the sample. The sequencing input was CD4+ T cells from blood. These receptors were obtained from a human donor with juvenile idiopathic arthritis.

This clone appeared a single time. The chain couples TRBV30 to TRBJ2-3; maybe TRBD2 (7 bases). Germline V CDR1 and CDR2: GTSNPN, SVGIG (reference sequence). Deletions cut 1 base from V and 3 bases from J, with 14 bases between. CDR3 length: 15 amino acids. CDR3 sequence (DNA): TGTGCCTGGAGTGGAGGTAGGGGGGGAACAGATACGCAGTATTTT. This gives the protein CAWSGGRGGTDTQYF.

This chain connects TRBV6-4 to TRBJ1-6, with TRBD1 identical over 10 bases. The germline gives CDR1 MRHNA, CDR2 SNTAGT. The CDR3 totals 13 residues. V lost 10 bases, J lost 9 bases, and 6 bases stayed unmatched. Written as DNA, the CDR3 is TGTGCCAATTGGACAGGGGGATGTTCACCCCTCCACTTT. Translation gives CANWTGGCSPLHF.

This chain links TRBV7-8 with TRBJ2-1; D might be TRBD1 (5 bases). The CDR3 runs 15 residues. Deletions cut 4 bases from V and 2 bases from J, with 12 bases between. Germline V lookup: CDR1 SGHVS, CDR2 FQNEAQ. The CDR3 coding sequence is TGTGCCAGCAGCTCCAGGACAAGTCCCTACAATGAGCAGTTCTTC. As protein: CASSSRTSPYNEQFF. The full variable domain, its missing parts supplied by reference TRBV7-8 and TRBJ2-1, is GAGVSQSPRYKVAKRGQDVALRCDPISGHVSLFWYQQALGQGPEFLTYFQNEAQLDKSGLPSDRFFAERPEGSVSTLKIQRTQQEDSAVYLCASSSRTSPYNEQFFGPGTRLTVL.

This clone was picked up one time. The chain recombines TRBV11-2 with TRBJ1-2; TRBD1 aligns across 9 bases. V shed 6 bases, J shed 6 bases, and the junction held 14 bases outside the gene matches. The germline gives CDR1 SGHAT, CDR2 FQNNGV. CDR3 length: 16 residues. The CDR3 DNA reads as TGTGCCAGCAGTACACAGCTAATGGACAGGGGCGATGGCTACACCTTC. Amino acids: CASSTQLMDRGDGYTF. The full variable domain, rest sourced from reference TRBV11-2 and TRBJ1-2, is EAGVAQSPRYKIIEKRQSVAFWCNPISGHATLYWYQQILGQGPKLLIQFQNNGVVDDSQLPKDRFSAERLKGVDSTLKIQPAKLEDSAVYLCASSTQLMDRGDGYTFGSGTRLTVV.

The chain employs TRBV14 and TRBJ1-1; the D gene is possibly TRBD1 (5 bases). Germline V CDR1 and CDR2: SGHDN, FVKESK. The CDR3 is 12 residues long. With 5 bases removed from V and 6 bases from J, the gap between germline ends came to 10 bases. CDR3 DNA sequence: TGTGCCAGCAGCGGATGGGGGGCTGAAGCTTTCTTT. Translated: CASSGWGAEAFF.

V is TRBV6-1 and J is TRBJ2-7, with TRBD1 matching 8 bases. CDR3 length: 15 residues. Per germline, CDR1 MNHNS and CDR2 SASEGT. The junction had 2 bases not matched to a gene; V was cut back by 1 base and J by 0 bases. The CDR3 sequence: CASSEVDRASYEQYF. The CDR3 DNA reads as TGTGCCAGCAGTGAAGTGGACAGGGCCTCCTACGAGCAGTACTTC.

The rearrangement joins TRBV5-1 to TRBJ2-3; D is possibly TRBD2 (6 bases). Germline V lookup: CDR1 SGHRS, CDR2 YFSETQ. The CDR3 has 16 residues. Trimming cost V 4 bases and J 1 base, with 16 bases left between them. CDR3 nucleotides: TGCGCCAGCAGCCCGGGCAGGGACTCAGGCACAGATACGCAGTATTTT. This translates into CASSPGRDSGTDTQYF.